This TCR beta chain came from a study of CD8 T cells in Susac syndrome. The study used treatment-naive patients who had stable or active relapsing-remitting disease as multiple sclerosis controls. An input of roughly 0.45 to 1 ug of RNA was subjected to reverse transcription using random hexamers. TCRdb reanalysed the immunoSEQ multiplex PCR reads using MiXCR and keeps one entry per CDR3 protein. Of about 300,000 distinct CDR3 sequences in the sample, roughly 85% were seen once. The germline V gene has CDR1 LNHDA and CDR2 SQIVND (reference sequence). The CDR3 loop spans 14 amino acids. With V trimmed by 5 bases and J by 6 bases, 3 bases remained unmatched.

Sample: CD8+ T cells from PBMCs. The rearrangement uses TRBV19 and TRBJ1-5; 11 bases fit TRBD1. This sequence was found in a human donor with multiple sclerosis. DNA for the CDR3: TGTGCCAGTAGTTCAGGACAGGGGGCTCAGCCCCAGCATTTT. Protein sequence: CASSSGQGAQPQHF.